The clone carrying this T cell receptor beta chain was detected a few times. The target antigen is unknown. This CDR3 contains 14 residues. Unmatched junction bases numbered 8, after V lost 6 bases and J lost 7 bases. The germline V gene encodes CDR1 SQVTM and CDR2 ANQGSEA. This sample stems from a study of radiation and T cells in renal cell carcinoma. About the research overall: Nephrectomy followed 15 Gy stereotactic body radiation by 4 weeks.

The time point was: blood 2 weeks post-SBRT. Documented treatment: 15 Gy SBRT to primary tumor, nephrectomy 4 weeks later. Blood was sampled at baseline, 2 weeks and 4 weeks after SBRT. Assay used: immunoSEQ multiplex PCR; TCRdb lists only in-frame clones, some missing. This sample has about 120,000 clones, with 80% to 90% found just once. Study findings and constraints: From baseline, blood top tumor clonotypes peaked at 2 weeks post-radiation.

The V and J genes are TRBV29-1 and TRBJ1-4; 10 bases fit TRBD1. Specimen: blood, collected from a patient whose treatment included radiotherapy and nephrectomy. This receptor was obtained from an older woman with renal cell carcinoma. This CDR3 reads CSVRPGQGPEKLFF. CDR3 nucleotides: TGCAGCGTGCGTCCGGGACAGGGGCCTGAAAAACTGTTTTTT.